A selection of T cell receptor beta chains follows, all from one sample in a study of OX40 agonist ivuxolimab in advanced cancers. Assay: immunoSEQ multiplex PCR; the TCRdb copy retains only in-frame clones and omits some. The data hold about 83,000 clones, with 80% to 90% observed a single time. The specimen comprised CD4+ or CD8+ T cells sorted from blood, sampled in a trial of the OX40 agonist ivuxolimab. These TCRs come from an adult with an advanced solid tumor such as melanoma, head and neck, liver or kidney cancer. The CDR3 runs from the conserved cysteine through the conserved F or W. D genes are given only for firm matches. Clone size is not always given. Where it is, it says once, few, many or a class for expanded clones.

length	size	J	V	D	CDR3	DNA
11	once	TRBJ2-1	TRBV7-2	-	CASSNIGEQFF	TGTGCCAGCAGCAACATAGGTGAGCAGTTCTTC
18	-	TRBJ1-2	TRBV4-3	-	CASSQRWPGSDSDYGYTF	TGCGCCAGCAGCCAAAGGTGGCCGGGTTCCGACTCGGACTATGGCTACACCTTC
14	few	TRBJ2-2	TRBV19	-	CASSMDTNTGELFF	TGTGCCAGTAGTATGGACACGAACACCGGGGAGCTGTTTTTT
12	-	TRBJ1-5	TRBV7-9	-	CASTTPGTTQHF	TGTGCCAGCACCACTCCCGGGACTACCCAGCATTTT
15	-	TRBJ2-3	TRBV11-3	TRBD1	CASSRMDRATDTQYF	TGTGCCAGCAGCCGCATGGACAGGGCCACAGATACGCAGTATTTT
15	-	TRBJ2-7	TRBV28	-	CASSSRGQYNQEQYF	TGTGCCAGCAGTTCACGAGGACAGTACAATCAGGAGCAGTACTTC
14	few	TRBJ1-1	TRBV10-3	TRBD1	CASTAGQGGTEAFF	TGTGCCTCCACGGCCGGACAGGGAGGAACTGAAGCTTTCTTT
15	once	TRBJ1-1	TRBV5-6	-	CASSPAVAGHTEAFF	TGTGCCAGCAGCCCTGCGGTCGCAGGGCACACTGAAGCTTTCTTT
12	-	TRBJ2-3	TRBV7-9	-	CASSLRAGTQYF	TGTGCCAGCAGCTTGAGGGCGGGTACGCAGTATTTT
15	-	TRBJ2-1	TRBV7-2	-	CASSLGRLRGIEQFF	TGTGCCAGCAGCTTAGGGAGGTTAAGAGGGATTGAGCAGTTCTTC
16	-	TRBJ1-6	TRBV4-2	-	CASSQDPTGYNSPLHF	TGTGCCAGCAGCCAAGATCCCACCGGCTATAATTCACCCCTCCACTTT
14	-	TRBJ2-7	TRBV7-8	TRBD1	CASSPDRGSYEQYF	TGTGCCAGCAGCCCGGACAGGGGCTCCTACGAGCAGTACTTC
13	-	TRBJ1-1	TRBV6-5	-	CASSYEGRTEAFF	TGTGCCAGCAGTTACGAGGGGAGGACTGAAGCTTTCTTT
15	-	TRBJ1-5	TRBV19	TRBD1	CASSRTGGATQPQHF	TGTGCCAGTAGTAGGACAGGGGGCGCTACCCAGCCCCAGCATTTT
15	-	TRBJ1-4	TRBV28	-	CASSPPNPTNEKLFF	TGTGCCAGCAGCCCGCCCAATCCAACTAATGAAAAACTGTTTTTT
16	-	TRBJ1-3	TRBV9	TRBD1	CASSVNRGLVGNTIYF	TGTGCCAGCAGCGTTAACAGGGGACTCGTTGGAAACACCATATATTTT
15	-	TRBJ2-5	TRBV14	-	CASSPYPWGEETQYF	TGTGCCAGCAGCCCCTATCCCTGGGGGGAAGAGACCCAGTACTTC
13	-	TRBJ2-7	TRBV7-9	-	CASSFLASYEQYF	TGTGCCAGCAGCTTCCTAGCCTCCTACGAGCAGTACTTC
13	-	TRBJ2-1	TRBV19	-	CASSIGHLNEQFF	TGTGCCAGTAGTATAGGGCACCTCAATGAGCAGTTCTTC
14	-	TRBJ2-2	TRBV2	-	CASRFDRNTGELFF	TGTGCCAGCAGGTTTGACAGGAACACCGGGGAGCTGTTTTTT
19	-	TRBJ2-1	TRBV14	TRBD2	CASSQAGLAGGKTYNEQFF	TGTGCCAGCAGCCAGGCGGGACTAGCGGGGGGTAAGACCTACAATGAGCAGTTCTTC
18	-	TRBJ2-7	TRBV16	TRBD2	CASSQRTGFETSGVEQYF	TGTGCCAGCAGCCAACGGACAGGGTTTGAGACTAGCGGGGTCGAGCAGTACTTC
14	few	TRBJ2-1	TRBV9	-	CASSVTSSYNEQFF	TGTGCCAGCAGCGTCACGAGCTCCTACAATGAGCAGTTCTTC
13	-	TRBJ1-5	TRBV6-1	-	CASSELSGQPQHF	TGTGCCAGCAGTGAACTGTCAGGTCAGCCCCAGCATTTT
19	few	TRBJ2-1	TRBV9	TRBD2	CASSLRGLAGGKNYNEQFF	TGTGCCAGCAGCTTGAGGGGACTAGCGGGGGGAAAGAACTACAATGAGCAGTTCTTC